The entry that follows covers one T cell receptor beta chain sequence. The antigen is undetermined. The CDR3 is 13 amino acids. Trimming left V 4 bases short and J 1 base short, with 7 bases between. Per the germline V gene, CDR1 is SGHTA and CDR2 is FQGTGA. Measured with immunoSEQ multiplex PCR; TCRdb has only the in-frame clones, and not every one. The sample has 130,000 to 150,000 clones, 91% seen once. The sample is drawn from a study of T cell responses to AZD1222 COVID-19 vaccine. The study, taken as a whole, reports: Among the donors, most were white British and more were female, and clonal diversity was possibly underestimated. Of spike-specific TCRs, nearly half reportedly target regions left unmutated in variants.

V gene TRBV7-3 combines with J gene TRBJ1-1; D is uncertain. The specimen comprised peripheral blood, sampled on day 0 of AZD1222 vaccination. The source is an adult in good health. CDR3 loop: CASSSDGNTEAFF. CDR3 in DNA: TGTGCCAGCAGCTCGGACGGGAACACTGAAGCTTTCTTT. The full variable domain, its missing parts supplied by reference TRBV7-3 and TRBJ1-1, is GAGVSQTPSNKVTEKGKYVELRCDPISGHTALYWYRQSLGQGPEFLIYFQGTGAADDSGLPNDRFFAVRPEGSVSTLKIQRTERGDSAVYLCASSSDGNTEAFFGQGTRLTVV.